This is a list of T cell receptor beta chains from one sample in a study of blood T cell repertoires in COVID-19. Measured with immunoSEQ multiplex PCR; TCRdb has only the in-frame clones, and not every one. The sample contains about 160,000 clones, approximately 90% of which appear only once. The sample taken for sequencing was peripheral blood. The source of these receptors is a man aged 18-30 years with acute or convalescent COVID-19. Both conserved end residues are part of each CDR3. The order of the fields is clone size, D gene, V gene, J gene, CDR3 DNA, CDR3 protein. The D gene is left open where the match is weak. Only part of the rows carry a size: once, few, many, or a class if the clone is expanded.

clone_size: .; d_call: TRBD1; v_call: TRBV18; j_call: TRBJ2-2; cdr3_nt: TGTGCCAGCTCACAGGGACAGGGGAACACCGGGGAGCTGTTTTTT; cdr3_aa: CASSQGQGNTGELFF
clone_size: .; d_call: .; v_call: TRBV5-4; j_call: TRBJ1-3; cdr3_nt: TGTGCCAGCAGCTTAGAAACAGGAAACACCATATATTTT; cdr3_aa: CASSLETGNTIYF
clone_size: .; d_call: TRBD1; v_call: TRBV5-6; j_call: TRBJ1-1; cdr3_nt: TGTGCCAGCAGTCCGGACAGGGGGCGGGGTGAAGCTTTCTTT; cdr3_aa: CASSPDRGRGEAFF
clone_size: .; d_call: .; v_call: TRBV5-5; j_call: TRBJ2-7; cdr3_nt: TGTGCCAGCAGCTTGACAGGTTCCTACGAGCAGTACTTC; cdr3_aa: CASSLTGSYEQYF
clone_size: .; d_call: TRBD1; v_call: TRBV4-1; j_call: TRBJ2-5; cdr3_nt: TGCGCCAGCAGCCAGGGTCGCCAGGGGGCGCGGGAGACCCAGTACTTC; cdr3_aa: CASSQGRQGARETQYF
clone_size: .; d_call: .; v_call: TRBV6-2/TRBV6-3; j_call: TRBJ2-7; cdr3_nt: TGTGCCAGCAGTTACGGGCATCCGTACGAGCAGTACTTC; cdr3_aa: CASSYGHPYEQYF
clone_size: .; d_call: .; v_call: TRBV27; j_call: TRBJ2-2; cdr3_nt: TGTGCCAGCAGTCCGGAGGGATGGTCCCCGAACACCGGGGAGCTGTTTTTT; cdr3_aa: CASSPEGWSPNTGELFF
clone_size: once; d_call: TRBD2; v_call: TRBV24-1; j_call: TRBJ2-3; cdr3_nt: TGTGCCACCCGGGGGGGCCAACACACAGATACGCAGTATTTT; cdr3_aa: CATRGGQHTDTQYF
clone_size: .; d_call: TRBD1; v_call: TRBV5-4; j_call: TRBJ1-2; cdr3_nt: TGTGCCAGCAGCCCAGACAGGGGAAGAGTCGGCTACACCTTC; cdr3_aa: CASSPDRGRVGYTF
clone_size: .; d_call: .; v_call: TRBV5-1; j_call: TRBJ2-2; cdr3_nt: TGCGCCAGCAGCTTGGTTTCTCCAGGGTTGACCGGGGAGCTGTTTTTT; cdr3_aa: CASSLVSPGLTGELFF
clone_size: .; d_call: .; v_call: TRBV5-1; j_call: TRBJ2-1; cdr3_nt: TGCGCCAGCAGCTTCGACGGGAGCTCCTACAATGAGCAGTTCTTC; cdr3_aa: CASSFDGSSYNEQFF
clone_size: .; d_call: .; v_call: TRBV12-3/TRBV12-4; j_call: TRBJ1-1; cdr3_nt: TGTGCCAGCAGTCCCATACAGGGTGGCGCTTTCTTT; cdr3_aa: CASSPIQGGAFF
clone_size: .; d_call: TRBD1; v_call: TRBV19; j_call: TRBJ1-6; cdr3_nt: TGTGCCAGTAGTAAACCCCCACAGGGGATGGAGAATTCACCCCTCCACTTT; cdr3_aa: CASSKPPQGMENSPLHF
clone_size: few; d_call: TRBD1; v_call: TRBV19; j_call: TRBJ1-2; cdr3_nt: TGTGCCAGTAGTATTCGACAGGGGGACTCCGGCTACACCTTC; cdr3_aa: CASSIRQGDSGYTF
clone_size: .; d_call: .; v_call: TRBV19; j_call: TRBJ2-7; cdr3_nt: TGTGCCAGTAGTACGATCAGCGGCTACGAGCAGTACTTC; cdr3_aa: CASSTISGYEQYF
clone_size: .; d_call: TRBD1; v_call: TRBV27; j_call: TRBJ1-5; cdr3_nt: TGTGCCAGCAGTTTAATGGGACAGGGTAGTCAGCCCCAGCATTTT; cdr3_aa: CASSLMGQGSQPQHF
clone_size: once; d_call: .; v_call: TRBV12-3/TRBV12-4; j_call: TRBJ2-1; cdr3_nt: TGTGCCAGCATCGCGGACGGGGACAATGAGCAGTTCTTC; cdr3_aa: CASIADGDNEQFF
clone_size: .; d_call: TRBD1; v_call: TRBV7-2; j_call: TRBJ1-2; cdr3_nt: TGTGCCAGCAGCGCCAGACAGGGGGTAATGGGCTACACCTTC; cdr3_aa: CASSARQGVMGYTF
clone_size: few; d_call: .; v_call: TRBV7-6; j_call: TRBJ1-4; cdr3_nt: TGTGCCAGCAGCTTAGCGCGGGGATCCAGGGAACTGTTTTTT; cdr3_aa: CASSLARGSRELFF
clone_size: .; d_call: .; v_call: TRBV5-5; j_call: TRBJ2-1; cdr3_nt: TGTGCCAGCAGCTTGGACGGTCCCGGGAGTATCAACAATGAGCAGTTCTTC; cdr3_aa: CASSLDGPGSINNEQFF
clone_size: .; d_call: TRBD1; v_call: TRBV28; j_call: TRBJ1-3; cdr3_nt: TGTGCCAGCAGTTTGACAGGGGTTGGAAACACCATATATTTT; cdr3_aa: CASSLTGVGNTIYF
clone_size: .; d_call: TRBD2; v_call: TRBV6-1; j_call: TRBJ2-2; cdr3_nt: TGTGCCAGCAGTGAATATCTAGGGGAGGGAAACACCGGGGAGCTGTTTTTT; cdr3_aa: CASSEYLGEGNTGELFF
clone_size: .; d_call: .; v_call: TRBV29-1; j_call: TRBJ2-7; cdr3_nt: TGCAGCGTTGTGACAGTGTATCCAAGCGAGCAGTACTTC; cdr3_aa: CSVVTVYPSEQYF
clone_size: .; d_call: TRBD1; v_call: TRBV3-1/TRBV3-2; j_call: TRBJ2-5; cdr3_nt: TGTGCCAGCAGCCAAGTAACAGGGGGAGAGACCCAGTACTTC; cdr3_aa: CASSQVTGGETQYF
clone_size: .; d_call: .; v_call: TRBV7-9; j_call: TRBJ2-5; cdr3_nt: TGTGCCAGCAGCTTAGCGCTGGTGACAGGGAAGGAGGGCCAAGAGACCCAGTACTTC; cdr3_aa: CASSLALVTGKEGQETQYF
clone_size: .; d_call: .; v_call: TRBV5-1; j_call: TRBJ1-6; cdr3_nt: TGCGCCAGCAGCTTAACGGGGGGCGATTCACCCCTCCACTTT; cdr3_aa: CASSLTGGDSPLHF
clone_size: .; d_call: .; v_call: TRBV5-1; j_call: TRBJ2-2; cdr3_nt: TGCGCCAGCAGCTTGCAGGGGAGGGAGGCCGGGGAGCTGTTTTTT; cdr3_aa: CASSLQGREAGELFF